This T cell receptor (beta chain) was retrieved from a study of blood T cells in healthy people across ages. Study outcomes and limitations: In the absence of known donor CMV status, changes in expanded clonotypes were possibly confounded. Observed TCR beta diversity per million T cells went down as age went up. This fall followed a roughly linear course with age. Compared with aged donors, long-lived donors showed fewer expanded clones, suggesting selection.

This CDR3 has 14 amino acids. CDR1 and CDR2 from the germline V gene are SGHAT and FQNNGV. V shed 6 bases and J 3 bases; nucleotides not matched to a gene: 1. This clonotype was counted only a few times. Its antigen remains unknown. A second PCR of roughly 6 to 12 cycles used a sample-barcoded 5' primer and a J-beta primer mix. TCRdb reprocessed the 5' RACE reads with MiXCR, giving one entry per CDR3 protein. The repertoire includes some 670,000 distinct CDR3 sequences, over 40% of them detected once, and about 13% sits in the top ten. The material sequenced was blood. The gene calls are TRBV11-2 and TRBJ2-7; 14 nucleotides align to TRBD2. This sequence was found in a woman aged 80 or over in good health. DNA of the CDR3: TGTGCCAGCAGGGGACTAGCGGGAGTCTACGAGCAGTACTTC. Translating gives CASRGLAGVYEQYF.